One and the same sample provided the 21 T cell receptor beta chains below, sequenced in a study of CD8+CD57+ T cells in acquired aplastic anemia. Researchers used genomic DNA as the template to profile TCR beta VDJ and CDR3. Each CDR3 protein gets one entry after TCRdb re-called the reads with MiXCR. Among about 170,000 distinct CDR3 sequences listed, around 40% were seen once. The sequencing input was sorted CD4+, CD8+, or CD8+CD57+ T cells (not recorded which) from PBMCs. These receptors were obtained from a human donor in good health.

In the case of this clonotype: A read error may explain this, as a much larger clone is one base away. This sequence joins TRBV2 and TRBJ1-3; D gene ambiguous. The germline CDR1 and CDR2 sequences are SNHLY and FYNNEI. The CDR3 consists of 14 residues. The germline V and J ends were trimmed by 3 bases and 4 bases, with 10 bases remaining between them. CDR3: CASSDRKAGNTIYF. The DNA for the CDR3 is TGTGCCAGCAGTGACCGGAAAGCGGGAAACACCATATATTTT.

In its sample, this clonotype was seen many times. This chain uses TRBV7-8 with TRBJ2-2; maybe TRBD1 (5 bases). The germline CDR1 and CDR2 sequences are SGHVS and FQNEAQ. The CDR3 length is 14 residues. Trimming took 0 bases from V and 4 from J, leaving 6 bases between them. The CDR3 DNA sequence: TGTGCCAGCAGCTTAGCCCAGGGCACCGGGGAGCTGTTTTTT. Encoded protein: CASSLAQGTGELFF. The variable domain in full, with the rest retrieved from reference TRBV7-8 and TRBJ2-2, is GAGVSQSPRYKVAKRGQDVALRCDPISGHVSLFWYQQALGQGPEFLTYFQNEAQLDKSGLPSDRFFAERPEGSVSTLKIQRTQQEDSAVYLCASSLAQGTGELFFGEGSRLTVL.

Worth noting for this clonotype: The junction shows a germline mismatch at one end, possibly a read error. The genes are TRBV7-7 and TRBJ2-7; 9 positions match TRBD1. Germline loops: CDR1 SSHAT, CDR2 FNYEAQ (reference sequence). This CDR3 is 14 amino acids long. This CDR3 is CASSLGTGLDEQYF. Written as DNA, the CDR3 is TGTGCTAGCAGCTTAGGGACAGGGCTCGACGAGCAGTACTTC.

The V call is TRBV10-3, the J call TRBJ1-4, with D unresolved. CDR1 ENHRY and CDR2 SYGVKD come from the germline V gene. V dropped 5 bases and J dropped 9 bases, with 4 bases sitting between them. There are 10 residues in the CDR3. The CDR3 protein is CAISQKKLFF. The CDR3 nucleotides are TGTGCCATCAGTCAGAAAAAACTGTTTTTT.

CDR3 DNA sequence: TGTGCCAGTAGTATCGTGCGGGGGAACTATGGCTACACCTTC. This encodes CASSIVRGNYGYTF. The chain couples TRBV19 to TRBJ1-2, with TRBD1 as a possible D gene (5 bases). The CDR3 contains 14 residues. V gave up 3 bases and J gave up 2 bases, with 10 bases separating them. Germline-derived CDR1 and CDR2 are LNHDA and SQIVND (reference sequence).

This clonotype has at least ten counts. The chain carries TRBV20-1 and TRBJ2-1; TRBD1 matches at 9 bases. Germline values: CDR1 DFQATT, CDR2 SNEGSKA (reference sequence). The CDR3 sequence is 16 residues long. V shed 0 bases, J shed 5 bases, and the junction held 8 bases outside the gene matches. Here the CDR3 DNA reads TGCAGTGCTAGAGATATACTGGGACAGGGTGACAATGAGCAGTTCTTC. As protein: CSARDILGQGDNEQFF.

This clonotype came up many times. The rearrangement links TRBV20-1 to TRBJ1-4; 8 bases map to TRBD1. Germline CDR1 DFQATT, CDR2 SNEGSKA (reference sequence). Trimming at V came to 0 bases and at J to 7 bases, leaving 4 bases not matched to a gene. The CDR3 consists of 14 residues. CDR3 region: CSARDSQGAEKLFF. Written as DNA, the CDR3 is TGCAGTGCTAGAGATAGCCAGGGGGCTGAAAAACTGTTTTTT.

This clonotype was seen ten or more times. The chain carries TRBV6-5 and TRBJ1-1; TRBD1 is a possible D gene (5 bases). Germline assignment: CDR1 MNHEY and CDR2 SVGAGI. V lost 7 bases and J 9 bases, leaving 12 bases between the germline ends. CDR3 length: 11 residues. For the CDR3, the DNA is TGTGCCAGCACTAACCGGGGACAAGCTTTCTTT. Protein sequence: CASTNRGQAFF.

In this sample, this clonotype turned up many times. V is TRBV20-1 and J is TRBJ1-1; D may be TRBD1 (6 bases). Germline V gene sequence: CDR1 DFQATT, CDR2 SNEGSKA (reference sequence). Trimming shortened V by 6 bases and J by 3 bases, and 14 bases separated the two germline ends. The CDR3 consists of 13 residues. The CDR3, as DNA: TGCAGTGCGGGGGCGGGGGGGGACACTGAAGCTTTCTTT. Amino acid sequence: CSAGAGGDTEAFF.

The table lists this clonotype with many counts. The CDR3 nucleotides read TGTGCCAGCAGCTTAGGGGCAGGGGAGACTGAAGCTTTCTTT. This encodes CASSLGAGETEAFF. The rearrangement joins TRBV7-9 to TRBJ1-1, with D possibly matching TRBD1 (6 bases). CDR1 is SEHNR, CDR2 FQNEAQ, per germline (reference sequence). Trimming removed 1 base at V and 5 bases at J, with 11 bases between. The CDR3 spans 14 residues.

In its sample, this clonotype was seen many times. J is TRBJ2-7 and V is TRBV7-3; 9 positions match TRBD2. In germline, CDR1 is SGHTA, CDR2 FQGTGA. V gave up 5 bases and J gave up 5 bases; unmatched junction bases: 7. The CDR3 loop spans 14 amino acids. The CDR3 protein is CASSRSGSFHEQYF. CDR3 DNA sequence: TGTGCCAGCAGCCGTAGCGGGAGTTTCCACGAGCAGTACTTC.

The genes are TRBV7-6 and TRBJ2-7; D not resolved. Trimming removed 1 base at V and 5 bases at J, with 6 bases between. CDR3 length: 12 residues. Germline lookup yields CDR1 SGHVS and CDR2 FNYEAQ. The CDR3 DNA is TGTGCCAGCAGCTTAGATGGCGACGAGCAGTACTTC. Protein sequence: CASSLDGDEQYF.

To note about this clonotype: A much larger clone differs from this one at a single base, so this may be a read error. The chain is built from TRBV12-3 or TRBV12-4 and TRBJ2-5; weak D call: TRBD2 (6 bases). This CDR3 contains 15 residues. CDR3 bases: TGTGCCTGCAGTGGGAATTCCGGGGGTCGAGAGACCCAGTACTTC. Translating gives CACSGNSGGRETQYF.

Worth noting for this clonotype: A much more abundant neighbour one base away suggests this may be a read error. V usage is TRBV7-3 and J usage is TRBJ2-7; D may be TRBD2 (6 bases). Germline CDR1 reads SGHTA; CDR2 reads FQGTGA. The CDR3 has 12 residues. V gave up 5 bases and J gave up 7 bases, with 12 bases separating them. CDR3 sequence reads: CASSRQGGEQYF. The CDR3, as DNA: TGTGCCAGCAGCCGTCAAGGAGGGGAGCAGTACTTC. The full variable domain, rest sourced from reference TRBV7-3 and TRBJ2-7, is GAGVSQTPSNKVTEKGKYVELRCDPISGHTALYWYRQSLGQGPEFLIYFQGTGAADDSGLPNDRFFAVRPEGSVSTLKIQRTERGDSAVYLCASSRQGGEQYFGPGTRLTVT.

This sequence joins TRBV10-3 and TRBJ2-7; D uncertain. The length of the CDR3 is 13 residues. The germline gives CDR1 ENHRY, CDR2 SYGVKD. V lost 10 bases, J lost 2 bases, and 15 bases lay in between. The DNA for the CDR3 is TGTGCCAGCCACTCTGGCAGGACCTACGAGCAGTACTTC. Translated, it gives CASHSGRTYEQYF.

This clonotype was seen at least ten times. The rearrangement uses TRBV5-6 and TRBJ1-2; a weak D match, TRBD1 (5 bases). V was clipped by 1 base and J by 5 bases, with 15 bases between them. This CDR3 has 15 residues. Looked up from germline, CDR1 is SGHDT and CDR2 is YYEEEE. The CDR3 DNA sequence: TGTGCCAGCAGCTTGAGAAAAGGGGCCCCTTATGGCTACACCTTC. Protein: CASSLRKGAPYGYTF.

V is TRBV10-3 and J is TRBJ2-6; the D gene is possibly TRBD2 (7 bases). This CDR3 region has 17 residues. Germline V gene sequence: CDR1 ENHRY, CDR2 SYGVKD. Trimming left V 3 bases short and J 0 bases short, with 12 bases between. CDR3 loop: CAISDGRGGSGANVLTF. In nucleotides, the CDR3 is TGTGCCATCAGTGATGGAAGGGGGGGCTCTGGGGCCAACGTCCTGACTTTC.

Turning to this clonotype: A much larger clone differs by one base, so this may be a read error. The CDR3 is CGAHRTGRAGELFF. The CDR3 DNA follows: TGCGGTGCTCATCGGACAGGGCGCGCCGGGGAGCTGTTTTTT. The chain uses TRBV20-1 and TRBJ2-2; TRBD1 aligns across 8 bases. The CDR3 runs 14 residues. The germline gives CDR1 DFQATT, CDR2 SNEGSKA (reference sequence).

This clonotype showed up many times. The chain uses TRBV19 and TRBJ1-1, with D perhaps TRBD1 (6 bases). With 6 bases removed from V and 4 bases from J, the gap between germline ends came to 15 bases. Germline V gene data show CDR1 as LNHDA and CDR2 as SQIVND (reference sequence). The CDR3 extends over 14 amino acids. For the CDR3, the DNA is TGTGCCAGTAGCCAGGACAGCCCGGGCACTGAAGCTTTCTTT. Its protein product is CASSQDSPGTEAFF.

This clonotype was seen at least ten times. This sequence joins TRBV7-2 and TRBJ1-6; D is unclear. The CDR3 has 13 residues. Germline V gene data show CDR1 as SGHTA and CDR2 as FQGNSA. The V and J ends lost 7 bases and 8 bases respectively, with 12 bases between them. CDR3 loop: CASNGRRYSPLHF. In nucleotides, the CDR3 is TGTGCCAGCAACGGACGTAGATATTCACCCCTCCACTTT.

CDR3: CATSSSIGTGNYEQYF. CDR3 bases: TGTGCCACCAGCAGTTCCATCGGGACAGGAAACTACGAGCAGTACTTC. The chain is built from TRBV15 and TRBJ2-7, with 8 bases lining up with TRBD1. This CDR3 has 16 residues. The J segment lost 3 bases and the V segment lost 3 bases, leaving 10 bases of the junction unmatched. The V gene's germline CDR1 is LNHNV and CDR2 YYDKDF (reference sequence). Based on the CDR3 plus reference TRBV15 and TRBJ2-7, the full variable domain is DAMVIQNPRYQVTQFGKPVTLSCSQTLNHNVMYWYQQKSSQAPKLLFHYYDKDFNNEADTPDNFQSRRPNTSFCFLDIRSPGLGDTAMYLCATSSSIGTGNYEQYFGPGTRLTVT.